The rows below give T cell receptor beta chains drawn from one sample of a study of cytomegalovirus exposure and HLA in healthy donors. Libraries were prepared by immunoSEQ multiplex PCR; TCRdb keeps only in-frame clonotypes and omits some of them. The sample shows roughly 130,000 clones, about 73% of them seen only once. Material for sequencing was PBMCs. Source of these receptors: a woman in her thirties or forties in good health and CMV-seropositive. The CDR3 runs from the conserved cysteine through the conserved F or W. A D gene is named only where the DNA matches it firmly. Clone sizes are given selectively: once, few, many, or a class where the clone is expanded.

TRBV30	.	.	TRBJ2-4	CAWSVTSDSVSNIQYF	TGTGCCTGGAGTGTAACCTCGGACAGCGTTTCAAACATTCAGTACTTC
TRBV6-5	TRBD1	.	TRBJ1-5	CASSRGTGDNQPQHF	TGTGCCAGCAGTCGCGGGACAGGGGACAATCAGCCCCAGCATTTT
TRBV6-6	.	.	TRBJ2-7	CASSSTSQRSEQYF	TGTGCCAGCAGTTCCACAAGCCAGCGTTCCGAGCAGTACTTC
TRBV27	TRBD1	.	TRBJ1-1	CASSTDRGNTEAFF	TGTGCCAGCAGTACCGACAGGGGGAACACTGAAGCTTTCTTT
TRBV29-1	TRBD1	.	TRBJ2-7	CSVKAGTGNAYEQYF	TGCAGCGTCAAAGCCGGGACAGGGAATGCCTACGAGCAGTACTTC
TRBV5-1	.	once	TRBJ2-7	CASSPTTMGYEQYF	TGCGCCAGCAGCCCGACGACTATGGGCTACGAGCAGTACTTC
TRBV4-3	TRBD1	.	TRBJ1-2	CASSQDWTGEYGYTF	TGCGCCAGCAGCCAAGATTGGACAGGGGAATATGGCTACACCTTC
TRBV5-5	.	.	TRBJ1-3	CASAQDSGNTIYF	TGTGCCAGCGCACAGGACTCTGGAAACACCATATATTTT
TRBV27	TRBD2	once	TRBJ2-7	CASSRPGRAYEQYF	TGTGCCAGCAGTAGGCCAGGGAGGGCCTACGAGCAGTACTTC
TRBV28	.	few	TRBJ2-7	CASSFGRVYEQYF	TGTGCCAGCAGTTTCGGCAGGGTATACGAGCAGTACTTC
TRBV27	TRBD1	.	TRBJ1-2	CASTPSDRAQPNYGYTF	TGTGCCAGCACCCCATCGGACAGGGCCCAACCTAACTATGGCTACACCTTC
TRBV6-6	TRBD1	.	TRBJ2-2	CASSYRTGNTGELFF	TGTGCCAGCAGCTACAGGACAGGCAACACCGGGGAGCTGTTTTTT
TRBV19	.	.	TRBJ1-1	CASSSSSTGWTEAFF	TGTGCCAGTAGTTCCTCTTCGACAGGCTGGACTGAAGCTTTCTTT
TRBV4-3	TRBD1	few	TRBJ1-1	CASSQGGGNTEAFF	TGCGCCAGCAGCCAAGGAGGGGGCAACACTGAAGCTTTCTTT
TRBV4-3	TRBD1	.	TRBJ2-7	CASSQGTGTGIYEQYF	TGCGCCAGCAGCCAAGGTACCGGGACAGGGATATACGAGCAGTACTTC
TRBV30	.	.	TRBJ1-1	CAWTEKNTEAFF	TGTGCCTGGACAGAAAAGAACACTGAAGCTTTCTTT
TRBV5-6	.	.	TRBJ2-7	CASSLRKTTAYEQYF	TGTGCCAGCAGCCTTCGTAAAACCACAGCCTACGAGCAGTACTTC
TRBV27	.	.	TRBJ2-3	CASSLWREDTQYF	TGTGCCAGCAGTTTATGGAGGGAAGATACGCAGTATTTT
TRBV7-3	TRBD2	once	TRBJ2-5	CASSLTGALGGGQETQYF	TGTGCCAGCAGCTTAACCGGGGCCTTGGGGGGGGGCCAAGAGACCCAGTACTTC
TRBV21-1	.	few	TRBJ1-3	CASSNRPGQGERNTIYF	TGTGCCAGCAGCAATAGGCCGGGACAGGGGGAAAGAAACACCATATATTTT
TRBV30	.	.	TRBJ2-7	CAWSPWGGEQYF	TGTGCCTGGAGCCCCTGGGGCGGAGAGCAGTACTTC
TRBV6-5	TRBD2	.	TRBJ2-1	CASSFSGLGRHEQFF	TGTGCCAGCAGTTTCTCGGGACTAGGTCGCCATGAGCAGTTCTTC
TRBV5-6	TRBD1	.	TRBJ2-7	CASSGGTGTYEQYF	TGTGCCAGCAGCGGCGGGACAGGGACCTACGAGCAGTACTTC
TRBV5-1	.	few	TRBJ2-1	CASSSSSLPGNEQFF	TGCGCCAGCAGCTCTTCGAGCTTACCCGGCAATGAGCAGTTCTTC
TRBV19	.	.	TRBJ1-2	CASSIDEGTGTRGYTF	TGTGCCAGTAGTATAGATGAGGGAACAGGGACGAGAGGCTACACCTTC
TRBV18	.	.	TRBJ1-5	CASSPGGGGQPQHF	TGTGCCAGCTCACCGGGAGGGGGTGGACAGCCCCAGCATTTT
TRBV19	TRBD1	.	TRBJ1-1	CASNSRTGENTEAFF	TGTGCCAGTAATTCTAGGACAGGGGAAAACACTGAAGCTTTCTTT
TRBV9	TRBD2	.	TRBJ2-4	CASSARGAGGGIQYF	TGTGCCAGCAGCGCCCGGGGGGCGGGGGGAGGCATTCAGTACTTC
TRBV13	TRBD1	few	TRBJ1-6	CASSLRAGGASPLHF	TGTGCCAGCAGCTTACGGGCAGGGGGCGCCTCACCCCTCCACTTT
TRBV2	TRBD2	.	TRBJ2-7	CASSSGGPYEQYF	TGTGCCAGCAGTAGCGGGGGGCCCTACGAGCAGTACTTC
TRBV5-4	.	.	TRBJ2-7	CASSFGVAYEQYF	TGTGCCAGCAGCTTCGGGGTCGCCTACGAGCAGTACTTC
TRBV29-1	.	.	TRBJ1-2	CSVSTSTGRGYTF	TGCAGCGTATCGACCTCAACAGGCAGAGGCTACACCTTC
TRBV5-6	TRBD1	.	TRBJ1-1	CASSFDRGTEAFF	TGTGCCAGCAGCTTCGACAGGGGCACTGAAGCTTTCTTT
TRBV7-6	.	few	TRBJ2-2	CASSINSNTGELFF	TGTGCCAGCAGCATTAACTCGAACACCGGGGAGCTGTTTTTT
TRBV28	.	.	TRBJ2-7	CASSVRVVAYEQYF	TGTGCCAGCAGTGTCAGGGTCGTCGCCTACGAGCAGTACTTC
TRBV5-1	.	once	TRBJ2-3	CASRTGSTDTQYF	TGCGCCAGCAGGACAGGCAGCACAGATACGCAGTATTTT
TRBV19	TRBD2	.	TRBJ2-1	CASSFTFLAGGPLNEQFF	TGTGCCAGTAGCTTCACCTTTCTAGCGGGAGGGCCTCTCAATGAGCAGTTCTTC
TRBV6-5	.	.	TRBJ1-1	CASKRGGNTEAFF	TGTGCCAGCAAACGGGGGGGGAACACTGAAGCTTTCTTT
TRBV14	.	.	TRBJ2-7	CASSQDLRDEQYF	TGTGCCAGCAGCCAAGATCTTCGTGACGAGCAGTACTTC
TRBV30	.	.	TRBJ2-1	CAWTGGAWDNEQFF	TGTGCCTGGACCGGGGGAGCCTGGGACAATGAGCAGTTCTTC
TRBV28	TRBD2	.	TRBJ2-1	CASIGAPGRGDNEQFF	TGTGCCAGCATCGGCGCCCCGGGTCGGGGGGACAATGAGCAGTTCTTC
TRBV21-1	.	.	TRBJ1-3	CASSKLRPGTGSGNTIYF	TGTGCCAGCAGCAAATTGCGCCCCGGAACAGGGTCTGGAAACACCATATATTTT
TRBV4-3	.	.	TRBJ2-2	CASSQERGGGAGELFF	TGCGCCAGCAGCCAAGAACGGGGTGGTGGGGCCGGGGAGCTGTTTTTT
TRBV7-2	.	.	TRBJ1-5	CASSFTEDQPQHF	TGTGCCAGCAGCTTTACCGAGGATCAGCCCCAGCATTTT
TRBV28	.	.	TRBJ2-2	CASRARRAAGELFF	TGTGCCAGCAGGGCTAGGAGGGCCGCCGGGGAGCTGTTTTTT
TRBV5-6	.	few	TRBJ2-3	CASSLGLFGASTDTQYF	TGTGCCAGCAGCCTCGGACTATTCGGAGCTAGCACAGATACGCAGTATTTT
TRBV27	.	.	TRBJ1-1	CASSLRSGQRGSNTEAFF	TGTGCCAGCAGTTTACGTTCCGGACAGAGGGGGTCGAACACTGAAGCTTTCTTT
TRBV9	.	.	TRBJ1-2	CASSERPALGYTF	TGTGCCAGCAGCGAGCGTCCCGCACTTGGCTACACCTTC
TRBV28	TRBD1	.	TRBJ1-1	CASSFYLGQAEMAFF	TGTGCCAGCAGTTTTTATTTGGGACAGGCCGAGATGGCTTTCTTT
TRBV28	.	.	TRBJ2-2	CASSFIVNTGELFF	TGTGCCAGCAGTTTTATAGTGAACACCGGGGAGCTGTTTTTT
TRBV18	TRBD1	.	TRBJ2-2	CASSPRQGTNTGELFF	TGTGCCAGCTCACCTAGACAGGGAACGAACACCGGGGAGCTGTTTTTT
TRBV5-4	TRBD1	.	TRBJ2-7	CASSLGVAVRGQGVYEQYF	TGTGCCAGCAGCTTGGGGGTGGCAGTTAGAGGTCAGGGGGTATACGAGCAGTACTTC
TRBV30	.	few	TRBJ2-3	CAWSRLGQTTDTQYF	TGTGCCTGGAGTAGGCTAGGTCAAACCACAGATACGCAGTATTTT
TRBV2	.	.	TRBJ1-5	CASEGDPSNQPQHF	TGTGCCAGCGAGGGGGATCCTAGCAATCAGCCCCAGCATTTT
TRBV7-2	.	once	TRBJ1-6	CASSLDGLTPNSPLHF	TGTGCCAGCAGCTTAGATGGCTTAACCCCAAATTCACCCCTCCACTTT
TRBV2	TRBD1	.	TRBJ2-3	CASSEAPGQGAPF	TGTGCCAGCAGTGAAGCACCGGGACAGGGGGCCCCATTT
TRBV7-8	.	.	TRBJ2-7	CASSLRENTYEQYF	TGTGCCAGCAGCTTACGGGAAAACACCTACGAGCAGTACTTC